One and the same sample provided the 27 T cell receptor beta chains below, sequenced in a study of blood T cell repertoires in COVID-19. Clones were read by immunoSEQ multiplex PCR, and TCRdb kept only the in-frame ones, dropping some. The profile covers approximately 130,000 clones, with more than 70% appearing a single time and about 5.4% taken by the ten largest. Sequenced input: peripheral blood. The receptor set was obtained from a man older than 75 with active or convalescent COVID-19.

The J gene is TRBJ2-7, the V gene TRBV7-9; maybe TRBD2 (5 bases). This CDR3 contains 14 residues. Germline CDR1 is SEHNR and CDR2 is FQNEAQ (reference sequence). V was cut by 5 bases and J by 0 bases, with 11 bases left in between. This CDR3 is CASSPPGSSYEQYF. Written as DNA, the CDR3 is TGTGCCAGCAGCCCGCCGGGGAGCTCCTACGAGCAGTACTTC.

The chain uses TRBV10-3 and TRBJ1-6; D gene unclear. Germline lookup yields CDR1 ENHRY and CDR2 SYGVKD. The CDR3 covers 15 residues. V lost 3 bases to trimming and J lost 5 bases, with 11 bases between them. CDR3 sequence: CAISEEGENNSPLHF. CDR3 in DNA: TGTGCCATCAGTGAAGAGGGAGAGAATAATTCACCCCTCCACTTT.

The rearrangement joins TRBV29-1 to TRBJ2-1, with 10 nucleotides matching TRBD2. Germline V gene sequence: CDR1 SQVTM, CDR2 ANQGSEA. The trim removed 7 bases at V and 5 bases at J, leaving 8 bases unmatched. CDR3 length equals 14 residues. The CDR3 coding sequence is TGCAGCGGCCTGAGTCTAGCGGGGGACAATGAGCAGTTCTTC. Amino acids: CSGLSLAGDNEQFF.

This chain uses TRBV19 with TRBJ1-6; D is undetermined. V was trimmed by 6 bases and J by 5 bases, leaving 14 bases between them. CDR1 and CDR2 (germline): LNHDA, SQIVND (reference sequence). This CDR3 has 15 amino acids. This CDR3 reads CASSNGYADNSPLHF. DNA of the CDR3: TGTGCCAGTAGCAACGGGTATGCCGATAATTCACCCCTCCACTTT. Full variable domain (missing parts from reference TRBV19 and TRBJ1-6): DGGITQSPKYLFRKEGQNVTLSCEQNLNHDAMYWYRQDPGQGLRLIYYSQIVNDFQKGDIAEGYSVSREKKESFPLTVTSAQKNPTAFYLCASSNGYADNSPLHFGNGTRLTVT.

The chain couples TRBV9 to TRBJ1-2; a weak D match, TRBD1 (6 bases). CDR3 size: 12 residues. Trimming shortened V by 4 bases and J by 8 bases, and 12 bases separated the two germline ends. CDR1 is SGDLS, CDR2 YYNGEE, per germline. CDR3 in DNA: TGTGCCAGCAGCCCCCTGACAGGCGGCTACACCTTC. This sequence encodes CASSPLTGGYTF. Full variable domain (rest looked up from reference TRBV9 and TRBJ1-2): DSGVTQTPKHLITATGQRVTLRCSPRSGDLSVYWYQQSLDQGLQFLIQYYNGEERAKGNILERFSAQQFPDLHSELNLSSLELGDSALYFCASSPLTGGYTFGSGTRLTVV.

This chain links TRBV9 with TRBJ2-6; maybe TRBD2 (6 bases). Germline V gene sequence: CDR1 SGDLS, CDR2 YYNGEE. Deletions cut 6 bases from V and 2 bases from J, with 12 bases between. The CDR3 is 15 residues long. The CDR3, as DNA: TGTGCCAGCACCCAAACGGGGGCTGGGGCCAACGTCCTGACTTTC. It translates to CASTQTGAGANVLTF.

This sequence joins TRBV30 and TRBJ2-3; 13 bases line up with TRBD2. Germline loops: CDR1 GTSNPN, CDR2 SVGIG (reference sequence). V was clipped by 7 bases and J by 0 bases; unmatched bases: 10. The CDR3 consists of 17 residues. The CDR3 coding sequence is TGTGCCTCGGGACACACTAGCGGGGGGGCTAGCACAGATACGCAGTATTTT. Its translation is CASGHTSGGASTDTQYF.

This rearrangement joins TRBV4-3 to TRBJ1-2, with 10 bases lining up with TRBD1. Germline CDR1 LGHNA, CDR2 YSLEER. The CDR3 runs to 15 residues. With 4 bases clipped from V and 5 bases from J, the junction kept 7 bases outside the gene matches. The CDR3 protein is CASSPRQGAGYGYTF. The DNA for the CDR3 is TGCGCCAGCAGCCCGAGACAGGGGGCGGGGTATGGCTACACCTTC.

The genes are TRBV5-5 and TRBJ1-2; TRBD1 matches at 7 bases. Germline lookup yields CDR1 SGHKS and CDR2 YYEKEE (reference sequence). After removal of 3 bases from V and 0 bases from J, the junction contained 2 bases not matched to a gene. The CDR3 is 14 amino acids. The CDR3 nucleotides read TGTGCCAGCAGCTGGGACAGCGCTAACTATGGCTACACCTTC. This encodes CASSWDSANYGYTF. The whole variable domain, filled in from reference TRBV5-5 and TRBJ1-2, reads DAGVTQSPTHLIKTRGQQVTLRCSPISGHKSVSWYQQVLGQGPQFIFQYYEKEERGRGNFPDRFSARQFPNYSSELNVNALLLGDSALYLCASSWDSANYGYTFGSGTRLTVV.

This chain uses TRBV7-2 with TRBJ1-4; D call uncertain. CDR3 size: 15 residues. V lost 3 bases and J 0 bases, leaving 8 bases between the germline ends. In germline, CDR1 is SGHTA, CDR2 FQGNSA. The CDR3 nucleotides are TGTGCCAGCAGCTTTGTACCGGCAACTAATGAAAAACTGTTTTTT. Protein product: CASSFVPATNEKLFF.

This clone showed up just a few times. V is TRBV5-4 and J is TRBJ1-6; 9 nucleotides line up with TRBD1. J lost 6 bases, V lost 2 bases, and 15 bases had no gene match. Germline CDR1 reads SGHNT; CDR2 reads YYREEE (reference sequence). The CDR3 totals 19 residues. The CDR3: CASSLRGAAGTGLNSPLHF. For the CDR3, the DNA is TGTGCCAGCAGCTTACGGGGGGCGGCCGGGACAGGGCTTAATTCACCCCTCCACTTT. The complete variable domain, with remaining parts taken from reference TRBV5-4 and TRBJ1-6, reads ETGVTQSPTHLIKTRGQQVTLRCSSQSGHNTVSWYQQALGQGPQFIFQYYREEENGRGNFPPRFSGLQFPNYSSELNVNALELDDSALYLCASSLRGAAGTGLNSPLHFGNGTRLTVT.

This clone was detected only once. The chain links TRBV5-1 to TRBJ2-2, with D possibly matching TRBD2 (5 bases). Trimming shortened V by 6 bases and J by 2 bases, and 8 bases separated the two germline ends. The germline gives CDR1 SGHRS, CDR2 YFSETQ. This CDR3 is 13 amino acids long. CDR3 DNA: TGCGCCAGCACCGGGGTTAACACCGGGGAGCTGTTTTTT. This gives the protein CASTGVNTGELFF.

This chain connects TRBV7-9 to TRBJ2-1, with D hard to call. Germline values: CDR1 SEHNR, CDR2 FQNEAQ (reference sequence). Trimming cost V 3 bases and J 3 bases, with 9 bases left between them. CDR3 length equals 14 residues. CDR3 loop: CASSFATLYNEQFF. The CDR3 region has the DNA TGTGCCAGCAGCTTCGCGACTCTCTACAATGAGCAGTTCTTC. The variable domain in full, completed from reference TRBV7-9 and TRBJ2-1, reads DTGVSQNPRHKITKRGQNVTFRCDPISEHNRLYWYRQTLGQGPEFLTYFQNEAQLEKSRLLSDRFSAERPKGSFSTLEIQRTEQGDSAMYLCASSFATLYNEQFFGPGTRLTVL.

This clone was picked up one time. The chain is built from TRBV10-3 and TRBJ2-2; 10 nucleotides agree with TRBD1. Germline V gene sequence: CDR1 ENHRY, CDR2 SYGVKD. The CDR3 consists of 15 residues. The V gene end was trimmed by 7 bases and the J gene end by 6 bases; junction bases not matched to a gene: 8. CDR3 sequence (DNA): TGTGCCATCACCAACGACAGGGGGCTAGCCGGGGAGCTGTTTTTT. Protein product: CAITNDRGLAGELFF.

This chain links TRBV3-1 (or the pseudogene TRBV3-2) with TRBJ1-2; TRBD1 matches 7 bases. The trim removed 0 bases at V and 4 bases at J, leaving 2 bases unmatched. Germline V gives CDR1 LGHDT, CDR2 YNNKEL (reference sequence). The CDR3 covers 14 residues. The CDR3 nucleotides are TGTGCCAGCAGCCAAGACGGGACAGCCTATGGCTACACCTTC. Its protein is CASSQDGTAYGYTF.

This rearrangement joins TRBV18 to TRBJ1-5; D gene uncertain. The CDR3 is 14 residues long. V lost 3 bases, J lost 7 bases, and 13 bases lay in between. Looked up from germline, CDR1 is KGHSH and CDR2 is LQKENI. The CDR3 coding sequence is TGTGCCAGCTCACCGTCCGGGGATGACCAGCCCCAGCATTTT. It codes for CASSPSGDDQPQHF. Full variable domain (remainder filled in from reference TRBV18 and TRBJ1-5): NAGVMQNPRHLVRRRGQEARLRCSPMKGHSHVYWYRQLPEEGLKFMVYLQKENIIDESGMPKERFSAEFPKEGPSILRIQQVVRGDSAAYFCASSPSGDDQPQHFGDGTRLSIL.

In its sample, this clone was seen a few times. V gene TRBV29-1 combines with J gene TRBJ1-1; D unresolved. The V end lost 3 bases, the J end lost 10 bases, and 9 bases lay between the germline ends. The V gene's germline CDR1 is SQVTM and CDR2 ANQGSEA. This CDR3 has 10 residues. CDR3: CSVEMVGAFF. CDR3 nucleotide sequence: TGCAGCGTTGAGATGGTCGGAGCTTTCTTT.

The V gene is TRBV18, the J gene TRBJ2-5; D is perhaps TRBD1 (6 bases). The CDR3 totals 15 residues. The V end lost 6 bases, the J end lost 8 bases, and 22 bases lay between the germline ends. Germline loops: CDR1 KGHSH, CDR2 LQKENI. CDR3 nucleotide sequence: TGTGCCAGCTCCCCGGGTGCAGGGGATGAATTAACCCAGTACTTC. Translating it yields CASSPGAGDELTQYF.

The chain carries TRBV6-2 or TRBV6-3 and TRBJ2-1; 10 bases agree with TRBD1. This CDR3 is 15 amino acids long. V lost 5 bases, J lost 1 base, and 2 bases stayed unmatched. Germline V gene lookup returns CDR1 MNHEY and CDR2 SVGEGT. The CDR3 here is CASSQGQGSYNEQFF. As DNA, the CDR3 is TGTGCCAGCAGTCAGGGACAGGGGTCCTACAATGAGCAGTTCTTC.

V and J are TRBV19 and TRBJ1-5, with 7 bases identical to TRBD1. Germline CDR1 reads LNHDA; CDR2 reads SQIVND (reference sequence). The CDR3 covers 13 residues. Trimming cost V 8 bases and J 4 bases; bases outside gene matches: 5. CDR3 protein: CASSYRGNQPQHF. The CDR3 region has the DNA TGTGCCAGTTCATACAGGGGAAATCAGCCCCAGCATTTT.

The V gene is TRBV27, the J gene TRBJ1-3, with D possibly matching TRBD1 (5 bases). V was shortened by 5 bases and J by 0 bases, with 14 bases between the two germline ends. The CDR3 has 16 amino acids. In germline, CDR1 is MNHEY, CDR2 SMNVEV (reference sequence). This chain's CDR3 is CASSPRGSSSGNTIYF. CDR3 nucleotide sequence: TGTGCCAGCAGTCCTAGGGGTTCGAGCTCTGGAAACACCATATATTTT.

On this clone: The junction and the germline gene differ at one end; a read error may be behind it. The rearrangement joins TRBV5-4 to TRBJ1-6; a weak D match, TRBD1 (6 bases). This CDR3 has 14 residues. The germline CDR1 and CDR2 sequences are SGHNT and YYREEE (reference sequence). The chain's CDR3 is CASGFGQSNSPLHF. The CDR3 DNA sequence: TGTGCCAGCGGCTTTGGACAGTCTAATTCACCCCTCCACTTT.

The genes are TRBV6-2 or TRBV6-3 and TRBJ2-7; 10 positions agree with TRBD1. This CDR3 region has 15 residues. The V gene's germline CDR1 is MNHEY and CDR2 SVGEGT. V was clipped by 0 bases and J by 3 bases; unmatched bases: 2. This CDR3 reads CASSYSGTGDYEQYF. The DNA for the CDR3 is TGTGCCAGCAGTTACTCCGGGACAGGGGACTACGAGCAGTACTTC.

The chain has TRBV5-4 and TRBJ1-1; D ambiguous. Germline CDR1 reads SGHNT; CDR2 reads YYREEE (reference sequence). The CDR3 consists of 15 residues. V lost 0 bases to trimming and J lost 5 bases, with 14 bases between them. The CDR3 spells CASSLVLGGRTEAFF. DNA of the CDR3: TGTGCCAGCAGCTTGGTTTTGGGCGGGAGGACTGAAGCTTTCTTT.

CDR3 sequence reads: CASSPSAGSEAFF. The CDR3 nucleotides read TGTGCCAGCTCACCATCGGCCGGGAGTGAAGCTTTCTTT. The V call is TRBV18, the J call TRBJ1-1; D is unresolved. This CDR3 comprises 13 residues. CDR1 and CDR2 from the germline V gene are KGHSH and LQKENI. The V end lost 2 bases, the J end lost 7 bases, and 11 bases lay between the germline ends.

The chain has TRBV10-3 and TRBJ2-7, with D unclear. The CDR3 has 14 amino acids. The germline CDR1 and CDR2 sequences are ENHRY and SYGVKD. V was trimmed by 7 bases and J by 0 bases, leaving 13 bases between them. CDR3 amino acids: CAITAAASSYEQYF. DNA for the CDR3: TGTGCCATCACTGCGGCGGCTAGCTCCTACGAGCAGTACTTC.

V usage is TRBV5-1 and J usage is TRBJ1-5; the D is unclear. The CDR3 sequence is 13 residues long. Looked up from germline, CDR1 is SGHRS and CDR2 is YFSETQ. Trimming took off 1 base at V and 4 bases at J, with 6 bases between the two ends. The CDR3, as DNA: TGCGCCAGCAGCTTGTCGGTGAATCAGCCCCAGCATTTT. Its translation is CASSLSVNQPQHF.